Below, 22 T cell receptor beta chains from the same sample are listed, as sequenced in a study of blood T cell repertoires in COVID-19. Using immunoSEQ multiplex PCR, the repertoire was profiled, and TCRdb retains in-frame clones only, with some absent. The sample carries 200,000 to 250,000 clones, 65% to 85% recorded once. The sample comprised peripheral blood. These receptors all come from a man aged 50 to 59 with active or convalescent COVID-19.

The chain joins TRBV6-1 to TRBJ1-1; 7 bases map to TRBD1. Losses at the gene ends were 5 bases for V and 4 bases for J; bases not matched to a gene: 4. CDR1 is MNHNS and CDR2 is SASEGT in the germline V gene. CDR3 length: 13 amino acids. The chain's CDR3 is CASSSDRVTEAFF. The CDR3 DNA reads TGTGCCAGCAGTTCAGACAGGGTCACTGAAGCTTTCTTT.

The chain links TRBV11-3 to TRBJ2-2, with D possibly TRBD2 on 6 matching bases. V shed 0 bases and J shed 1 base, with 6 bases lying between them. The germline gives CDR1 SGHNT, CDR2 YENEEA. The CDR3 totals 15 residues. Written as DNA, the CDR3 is TGTGCCAGCAGCTTAGAGGGGGGGAACACCGGGGAGCTGTTTTTT. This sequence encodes CASSLEGGNTGELFF.

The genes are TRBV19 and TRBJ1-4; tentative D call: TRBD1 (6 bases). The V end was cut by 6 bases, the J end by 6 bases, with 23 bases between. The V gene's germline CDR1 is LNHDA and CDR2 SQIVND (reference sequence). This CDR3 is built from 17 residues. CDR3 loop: CASRLGQQRDTYEKLFF. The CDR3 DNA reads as TGTGCCAGTAGACTGGGGCAACAACGGGACACGTATGAAAAACTGTTTTTT.

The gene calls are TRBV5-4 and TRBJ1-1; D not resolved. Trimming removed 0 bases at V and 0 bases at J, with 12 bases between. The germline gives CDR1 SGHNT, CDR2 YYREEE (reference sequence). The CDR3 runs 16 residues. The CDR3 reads CASSLDVSKLNTEAFF. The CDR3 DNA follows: TGTGCCAGCAGCTTGGACGTTAGTAAATTGAACACTGAAGCTTTCTTT.

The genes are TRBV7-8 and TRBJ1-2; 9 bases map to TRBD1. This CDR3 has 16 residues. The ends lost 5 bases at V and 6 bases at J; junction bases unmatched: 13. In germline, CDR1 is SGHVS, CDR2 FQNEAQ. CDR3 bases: TGTGCCAGCAGCCTCCGGGACAGGGAGGTTGTGCATGGCTACACCTTC. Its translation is CASSLRDREVVHGYTF.

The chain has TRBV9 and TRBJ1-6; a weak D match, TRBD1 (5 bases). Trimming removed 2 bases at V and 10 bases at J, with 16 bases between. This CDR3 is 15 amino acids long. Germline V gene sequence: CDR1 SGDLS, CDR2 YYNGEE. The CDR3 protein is CASSVTQGGGSPLHF. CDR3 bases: TGTGCCAGCAGCGTCACCCAGGGAGGAGGCTCACCCCTCCACTTT.

The CDR3 here is CASKKNSGGPIPTDTQYF. The DNA for the CDR3 is TGTGCCAGCAAAAAGAATAGCGGGGGCCCGATACCCACAGATACGCAGTATTTT. The chain combines TRBV27 with TRBJ2-3; 9 bases fit TRBD2. Germline V gives CDR1 MNHEY, CDR2 SMNVEV (reference sequence). V lost 7 bases to trimming and J lost 2 bases; unmatched junction nucleotides: 16. The CDR3 covers 18 residues.

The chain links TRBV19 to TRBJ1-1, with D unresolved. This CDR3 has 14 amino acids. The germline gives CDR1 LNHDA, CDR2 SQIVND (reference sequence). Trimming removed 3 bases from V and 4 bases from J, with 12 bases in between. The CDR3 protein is CASSIGGPGTEAFF. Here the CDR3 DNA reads TGTGCCAGTAGTATTGGAGGGCCGGGCACTGAAGCTTTCTTT. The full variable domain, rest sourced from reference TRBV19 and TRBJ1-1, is DGGITQSPKYLFRKEGQNVTLSCEQNLNHDAMYWYRQDPGQGLRLIYYSQIVNDFQKGDIAEGYSVSREKKESFPLTVTSAQKNPTAFYLCASSIGGPGTEAFFGQGTRLTVV.

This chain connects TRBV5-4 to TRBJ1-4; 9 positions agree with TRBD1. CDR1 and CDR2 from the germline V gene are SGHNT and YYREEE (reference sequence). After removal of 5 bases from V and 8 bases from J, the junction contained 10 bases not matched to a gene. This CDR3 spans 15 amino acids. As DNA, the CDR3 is TGTGCCAGCAGTACCAGGGACAGGGTAGGGGAAAAACTGTTTTTT. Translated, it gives CASSTRDRVGEKLFF.

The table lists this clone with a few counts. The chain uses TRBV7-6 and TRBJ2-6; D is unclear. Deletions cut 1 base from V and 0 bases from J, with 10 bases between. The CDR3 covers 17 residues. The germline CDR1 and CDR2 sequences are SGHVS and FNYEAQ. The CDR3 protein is CASSLEYRISGANVLTF. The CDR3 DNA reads TGTGCCAGCAGCTTAGAGTACAGAATCTCTGGGGCCAACGTCCTGACTTTC.

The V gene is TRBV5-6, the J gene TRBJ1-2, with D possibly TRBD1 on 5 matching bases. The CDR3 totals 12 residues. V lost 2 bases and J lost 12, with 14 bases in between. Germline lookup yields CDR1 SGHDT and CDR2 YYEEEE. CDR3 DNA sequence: TGTGCCAGCAGCTTCCAGGGTCCAGATAACACCTTC. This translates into CASSFQGPDNTF.

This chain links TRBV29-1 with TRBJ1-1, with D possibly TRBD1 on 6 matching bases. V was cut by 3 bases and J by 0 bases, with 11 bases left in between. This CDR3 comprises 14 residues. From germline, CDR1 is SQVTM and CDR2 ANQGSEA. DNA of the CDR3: TGCAGCGTTGAGGGGGCAGCCATGAACACTGAAGCTTTCTTT. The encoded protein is CSVEGAAMNTEAFF.

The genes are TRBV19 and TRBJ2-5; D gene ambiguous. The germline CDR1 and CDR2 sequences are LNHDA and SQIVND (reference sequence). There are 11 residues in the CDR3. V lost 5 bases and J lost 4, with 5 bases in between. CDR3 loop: CASSFRETQYF. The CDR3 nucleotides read TGTGCCAGTAGTTTCCGAGAGACCCAGTACTTC.

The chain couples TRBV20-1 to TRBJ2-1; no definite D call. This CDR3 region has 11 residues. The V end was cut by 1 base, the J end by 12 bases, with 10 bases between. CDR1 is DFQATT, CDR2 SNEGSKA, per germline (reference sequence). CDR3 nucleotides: TGCAGTGCTAGAGCTAGATTTGGGCAGTTCTTC. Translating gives CSARARFGQFF.

The CDR3 protein is CASSGTGFTEAFF. CDR3 DNA: TGTGCCAGCAGTGGGACAGGCTTCACTGAAGCTTTCTTT. The chain uses TRBV9 and TRBJ1-1; TRBD1 matches 8 bases. The CDR3 contains 13 residues. V was clipped by 5 bases and J by 4 bases; unmatched bases: 4. Germline V gene lookup returns CDR1 SGDLS and CDR2 YYNGEE.

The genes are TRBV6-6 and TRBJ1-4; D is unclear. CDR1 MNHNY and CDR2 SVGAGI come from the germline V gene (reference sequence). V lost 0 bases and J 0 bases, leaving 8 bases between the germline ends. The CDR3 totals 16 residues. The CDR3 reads CASSYSGLATNEKLFF. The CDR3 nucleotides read TGTGCCAGCAGTTACTCTGGGCTTGCAACTAATGAAAAACTGTTTTTT.

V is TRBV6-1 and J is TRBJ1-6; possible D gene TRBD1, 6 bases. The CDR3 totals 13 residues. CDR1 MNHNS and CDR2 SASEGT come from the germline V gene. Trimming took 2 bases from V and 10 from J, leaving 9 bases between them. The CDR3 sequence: CASSESQGSPLHF. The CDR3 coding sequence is TGTGCCAGCAGTGAATCACAGGGCTCACCCCTCCACTTT.

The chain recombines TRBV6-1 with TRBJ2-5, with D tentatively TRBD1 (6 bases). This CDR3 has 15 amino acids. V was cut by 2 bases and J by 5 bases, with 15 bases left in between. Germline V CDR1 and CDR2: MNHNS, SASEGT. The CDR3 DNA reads TGTGCCAGCAGTGAATCCTGGGGGCCGGGGGAGACCCAGTACTTC. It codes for CASSESWGPGETQYF.

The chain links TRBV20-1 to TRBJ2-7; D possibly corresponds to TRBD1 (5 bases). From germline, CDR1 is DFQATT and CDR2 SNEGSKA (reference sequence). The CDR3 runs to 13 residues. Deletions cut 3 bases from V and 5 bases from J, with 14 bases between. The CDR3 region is CSASAFAGNEQYF. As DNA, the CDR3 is TGCAGTGCTAGTGCCTTTGCAGGGAACGAGCAGTACTTC.

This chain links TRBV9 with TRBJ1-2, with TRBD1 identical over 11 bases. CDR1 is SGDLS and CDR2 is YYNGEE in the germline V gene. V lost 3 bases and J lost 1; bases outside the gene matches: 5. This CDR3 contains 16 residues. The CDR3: CASSGTGGPLNYGYTF. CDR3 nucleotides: TGTGCCAGCAGCGGGACAGGGGGCCCTCTTAACTATGGCTACACCTTC. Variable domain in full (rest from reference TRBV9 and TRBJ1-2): DSGVTQTPKHLITATGQRVTLRCSPRSGDLSVYWYQQSLDQGLQFLIQYYNGEERAKGNILERFSAQQFPDLHSELNLSSLELGDSALYFCASSGTGGPLNYGYTFGSGTRLTVV.

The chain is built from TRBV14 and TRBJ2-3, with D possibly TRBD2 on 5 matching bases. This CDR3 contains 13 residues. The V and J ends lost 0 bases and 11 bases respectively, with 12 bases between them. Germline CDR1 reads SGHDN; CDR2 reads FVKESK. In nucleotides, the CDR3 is TGTGCCAGCAGCCAAGATCGGGAAGGACGGCAGTATTTT. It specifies CASSQDREGRQYF.

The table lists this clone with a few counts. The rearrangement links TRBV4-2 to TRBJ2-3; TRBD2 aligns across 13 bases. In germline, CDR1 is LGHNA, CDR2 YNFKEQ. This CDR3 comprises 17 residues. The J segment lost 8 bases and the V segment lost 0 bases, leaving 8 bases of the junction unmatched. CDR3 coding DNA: TGTGCCAGCAGCCAAGACCCGACTAGCGGGGGGCGGGGTACGCAGTATTTT. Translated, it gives CASSQDPTSGGRGTQYF.